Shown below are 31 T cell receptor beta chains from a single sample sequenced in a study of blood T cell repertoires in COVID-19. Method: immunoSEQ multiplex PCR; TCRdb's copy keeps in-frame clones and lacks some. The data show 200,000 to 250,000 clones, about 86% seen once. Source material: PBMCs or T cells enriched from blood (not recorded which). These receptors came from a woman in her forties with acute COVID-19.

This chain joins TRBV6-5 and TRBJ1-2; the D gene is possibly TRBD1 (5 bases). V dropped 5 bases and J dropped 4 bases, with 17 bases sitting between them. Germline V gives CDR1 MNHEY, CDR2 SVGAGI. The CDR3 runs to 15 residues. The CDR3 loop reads CASSPTVPWIYGYTF. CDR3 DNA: TGTGCCAGCAGTCCGACAGTACCCTGGATCTATGGCTACACCTTC.

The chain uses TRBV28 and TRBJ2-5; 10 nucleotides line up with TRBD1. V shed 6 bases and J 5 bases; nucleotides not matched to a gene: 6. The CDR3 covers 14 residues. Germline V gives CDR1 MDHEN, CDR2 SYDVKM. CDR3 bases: TGTGCCAGCAGACCGACAGGGGGCGTGGAGACCCAGTACTTC. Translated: CASRPTGGVETQYF.

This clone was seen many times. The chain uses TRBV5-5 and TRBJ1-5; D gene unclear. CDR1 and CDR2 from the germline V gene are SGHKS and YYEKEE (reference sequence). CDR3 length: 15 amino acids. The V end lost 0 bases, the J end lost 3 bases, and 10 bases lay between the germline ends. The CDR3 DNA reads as TGTGCCAGCAGCTTGGCACTGGGCGTCAATCAGCCCCAGCATTTT. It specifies CASSLALGVNQPQHF.

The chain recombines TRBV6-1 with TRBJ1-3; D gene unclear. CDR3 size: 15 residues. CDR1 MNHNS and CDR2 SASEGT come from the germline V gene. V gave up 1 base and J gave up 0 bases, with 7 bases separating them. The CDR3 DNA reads TGTGCCAGCAGTGAAGTGGCCCACTCTGGAAACACCATATATTTT. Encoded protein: CASSEVAHSGNTIYF.

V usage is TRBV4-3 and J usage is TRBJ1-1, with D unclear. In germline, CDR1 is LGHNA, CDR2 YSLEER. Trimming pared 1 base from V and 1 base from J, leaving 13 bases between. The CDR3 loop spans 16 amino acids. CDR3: CASSQAGSRQNTEAFF. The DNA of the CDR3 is TGCGCCAGCAGCCAAGCTGGTTCAAGACAGAACACTGAAGCTTTCTTT.

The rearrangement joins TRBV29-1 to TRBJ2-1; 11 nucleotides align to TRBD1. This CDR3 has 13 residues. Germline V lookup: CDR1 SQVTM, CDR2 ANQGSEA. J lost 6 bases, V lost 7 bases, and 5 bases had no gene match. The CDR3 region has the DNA TGCAGCGGATCCGGGACAGGGGGCAATGAGCAGTTCTTC. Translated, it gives CSGSGTGGNEQFF.

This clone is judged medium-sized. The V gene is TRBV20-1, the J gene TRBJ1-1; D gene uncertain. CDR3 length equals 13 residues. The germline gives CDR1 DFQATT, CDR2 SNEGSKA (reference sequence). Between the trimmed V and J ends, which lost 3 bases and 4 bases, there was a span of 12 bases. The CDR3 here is CSASQVSATEAFF. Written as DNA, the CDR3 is TGCAGTGCTAGTCAGGTGTCGGCCACTGAAGCTTTCTTT.

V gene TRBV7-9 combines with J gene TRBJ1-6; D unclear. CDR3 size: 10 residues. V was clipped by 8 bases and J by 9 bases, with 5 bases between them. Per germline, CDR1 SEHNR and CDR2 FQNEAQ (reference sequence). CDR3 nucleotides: TGTGCCAGCGGAGGTTCACCCCTCCACTTT. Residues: CASGGSPLHF.

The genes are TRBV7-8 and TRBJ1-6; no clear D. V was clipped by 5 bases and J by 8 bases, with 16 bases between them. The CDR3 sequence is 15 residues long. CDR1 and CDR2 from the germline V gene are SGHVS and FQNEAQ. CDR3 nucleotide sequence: TGTGCCAGCAGCCCCCCTTACCGGGAGGATTCACCCCTCCACTTT. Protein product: CASSPPYREDSPLHF.

The CDR3, as DNA: TGTGCCAGCAGCTTAGTTCTAGCCGGGGAGACCCAGTACTTC. This translates into CASSLVLAGETQYF. The chain employs TRBV7-2 and TRBJ2-5; TRBD2 is a possible D gene (5 bases). The germline V and J ends were trimmed by 1 base and 5 bases, with 11 bases remaining between them. The CDR3 covers 14 residues. Germline-derived CDR1 and CDR2 are SGHTA and FQGNSA.

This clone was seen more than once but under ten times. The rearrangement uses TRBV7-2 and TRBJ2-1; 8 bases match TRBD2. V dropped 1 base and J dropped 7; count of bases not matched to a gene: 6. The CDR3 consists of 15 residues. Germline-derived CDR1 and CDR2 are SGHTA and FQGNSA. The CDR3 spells CASSLGAGGSNEQFF. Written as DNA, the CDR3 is TGTGCCAGCAGCTTAGGGGCGGGGGGATCTAATGAGCAGTTCTTC.

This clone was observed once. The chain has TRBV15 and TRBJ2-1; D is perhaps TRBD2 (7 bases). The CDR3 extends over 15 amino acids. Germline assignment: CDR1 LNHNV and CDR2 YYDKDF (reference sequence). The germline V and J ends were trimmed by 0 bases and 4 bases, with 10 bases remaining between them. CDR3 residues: CATSRDRGGYNEQFF. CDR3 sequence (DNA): TGTGCCACCAGCAGAGACAGGGGAGGGTACAATGAGCAGTTCTTC.

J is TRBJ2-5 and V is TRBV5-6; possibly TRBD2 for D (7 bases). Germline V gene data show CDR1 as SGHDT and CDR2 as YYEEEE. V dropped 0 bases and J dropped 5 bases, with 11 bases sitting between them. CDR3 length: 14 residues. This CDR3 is CASSLDRDYETQYF. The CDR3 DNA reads TGTGCCAGCAGCTTGGACAGGGACTACGAGACCCAGTACTTC.

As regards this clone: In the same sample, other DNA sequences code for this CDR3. The CDR3 loop reads CASSTRVYNEQFF. In DNA, the CDR3 is TGCGCCAGCAGCACCAGGGTGTACAATGAGCAGTTCTTC. The chain uses TRBV5-1 and TRBJ2-1, with a tentative D call TRBD1 (5 bases). The germline V gene encodes CDR1 SGHRS and CDR2 YFSETQ. The V end lost 4 bases, the J end lost 4 bases, and 9 bases lay between the germline ends. The CDR3 has 13 amino acids.

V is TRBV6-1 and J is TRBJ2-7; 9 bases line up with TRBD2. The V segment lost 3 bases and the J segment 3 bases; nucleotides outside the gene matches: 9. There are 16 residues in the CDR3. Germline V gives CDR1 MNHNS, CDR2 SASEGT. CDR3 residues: CASSEGLTSGGYEQYF. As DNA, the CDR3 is TGTGCCAGCAGTGAGGGCCTGACTAGCGGAGGCTACGAGCAGTACTTC.

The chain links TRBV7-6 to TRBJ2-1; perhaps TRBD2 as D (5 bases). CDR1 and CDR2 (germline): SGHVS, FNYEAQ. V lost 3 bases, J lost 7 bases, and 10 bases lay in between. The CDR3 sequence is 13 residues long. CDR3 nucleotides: TGTGCCAGCAGCTTGGGTCCGGGGAATGAGCAGTTCTTC. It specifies CASSLGPGNEQFF.

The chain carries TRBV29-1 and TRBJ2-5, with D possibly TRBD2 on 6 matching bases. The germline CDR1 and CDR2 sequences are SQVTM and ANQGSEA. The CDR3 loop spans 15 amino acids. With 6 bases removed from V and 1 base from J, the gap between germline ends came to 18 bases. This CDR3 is CSVGGWERTQETQYF. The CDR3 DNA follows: TGCAGCGTGGGGGGATGGGAACGGACCCAAGAGACCCAGTACTTC.

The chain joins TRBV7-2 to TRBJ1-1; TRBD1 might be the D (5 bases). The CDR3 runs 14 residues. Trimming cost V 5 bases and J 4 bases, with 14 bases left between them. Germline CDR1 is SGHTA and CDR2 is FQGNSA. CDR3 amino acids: CASSPVRGFTEAFF. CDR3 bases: TGTGCCAGCAGCCCCGTTAGGGGATTCACTGAAGCTTTCTTT. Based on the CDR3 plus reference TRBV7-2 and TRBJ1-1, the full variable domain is GAGVSQSPSNKVTEKGKDVELRCDPISGHTALYWYRQSLGQGLEFLIYFQGNSAPDKSGLPSDRFSAERTGGSVSTLTIQRTQQEDSAVYLCASSPVRGFTEAFFGQGTRLTVV.

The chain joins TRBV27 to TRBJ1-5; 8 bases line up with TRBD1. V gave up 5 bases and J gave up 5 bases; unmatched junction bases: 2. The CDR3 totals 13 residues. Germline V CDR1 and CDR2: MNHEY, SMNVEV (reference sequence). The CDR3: CASSATGDQPQHF. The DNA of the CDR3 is TGTGCCAGCAGTGCGACAGGGGATCAGCCCCAGCATTTT.

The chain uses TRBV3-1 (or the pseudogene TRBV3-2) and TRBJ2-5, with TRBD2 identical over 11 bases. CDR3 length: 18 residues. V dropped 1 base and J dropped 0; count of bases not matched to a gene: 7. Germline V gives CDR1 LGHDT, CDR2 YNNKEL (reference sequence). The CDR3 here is CASSQAGTSGKYQETQYF. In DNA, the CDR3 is TGTGCCAGCAGCCAAGCGGGGACTAGCGGAAAGTACCAAGAGACCCAGTACTTC.

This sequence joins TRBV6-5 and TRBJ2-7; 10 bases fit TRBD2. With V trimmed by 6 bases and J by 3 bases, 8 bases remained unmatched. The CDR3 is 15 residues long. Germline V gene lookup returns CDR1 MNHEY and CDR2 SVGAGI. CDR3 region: CASSAGTSVFYEQYF. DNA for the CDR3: TGTGCCAGCAGCGCCGGGACTAGCGTTTTCTACGAGCAGTACTTC.

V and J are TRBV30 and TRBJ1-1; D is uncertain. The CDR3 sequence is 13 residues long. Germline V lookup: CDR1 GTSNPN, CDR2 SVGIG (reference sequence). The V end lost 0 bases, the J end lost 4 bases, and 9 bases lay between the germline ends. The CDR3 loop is CAWSVLGSTEAFF. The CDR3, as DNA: TGTGCCTGGAGTGTACTCGGGAGCACTGAAGCTTTCTTT. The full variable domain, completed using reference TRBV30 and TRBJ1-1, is SQTIHQWPATLVQPVGSPLSLECTVEGTSNPNLYWYRQAAGRGLQLLFYSVGIGQISSEVPQNLSASRPQDRQFILSSKKLLLSDSGFYLCAWSVLGSTEAFFGQGTRLTVV.

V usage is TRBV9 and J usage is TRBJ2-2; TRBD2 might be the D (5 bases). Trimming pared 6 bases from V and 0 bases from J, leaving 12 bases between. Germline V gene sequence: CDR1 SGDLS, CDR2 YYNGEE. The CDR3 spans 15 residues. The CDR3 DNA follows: TGTGCCAGCACCAGGACTGACGCGAACACCGGGGAGCTGTTTTTT. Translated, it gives CASTRTDANTGELFF.

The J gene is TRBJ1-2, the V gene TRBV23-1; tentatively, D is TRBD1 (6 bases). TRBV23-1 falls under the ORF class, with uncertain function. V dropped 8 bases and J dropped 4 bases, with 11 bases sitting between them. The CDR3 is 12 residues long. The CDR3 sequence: CASEGQPYGYTF. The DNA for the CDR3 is TGCGCCAGCGAAGGACAGCCCTATGGCTACACCTTC.

CDR3 protein: CASSLDRSTEQYF. CDR3 nucleotide sequence: TGTGCCAGCTCACTGGACAGGTCTACCGAGCAGTACTTC. The chain employs TRBV18 and TRBJ2-7, with TRBD1 matching over 7 bases. Germline V gene lookup returns CDR1 KGHSH and CDR2 LQKENI. The CDR3 runs to 13 residues. V was pared by 4 bases and J by 6 bases, with 6 bases of the junction left unmatched.

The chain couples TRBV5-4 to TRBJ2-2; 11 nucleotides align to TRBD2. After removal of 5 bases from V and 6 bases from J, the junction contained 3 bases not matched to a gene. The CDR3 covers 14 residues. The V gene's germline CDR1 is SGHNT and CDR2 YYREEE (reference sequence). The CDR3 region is CASSSGRAAGELFF. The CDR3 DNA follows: TGTGCCAGCAGTAGCGGGAGGGCCGCCGGGGAGCTGTTTTTT.

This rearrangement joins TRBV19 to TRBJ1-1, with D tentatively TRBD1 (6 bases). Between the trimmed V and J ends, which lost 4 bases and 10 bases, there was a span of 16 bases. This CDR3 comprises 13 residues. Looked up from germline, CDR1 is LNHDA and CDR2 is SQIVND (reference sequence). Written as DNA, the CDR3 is TGTGCCAGTAGTAGTGGGGGCGCAGAGGGAGCTTTCTTT. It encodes CASSSGGAEGAFF. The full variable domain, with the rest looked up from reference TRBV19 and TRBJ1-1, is DGGITQSPKYLFRKEGQNVTLSCEQNLNHDAMYWYRQDPGQGLRLIYYSQIVNDFQKGDIAEGYSVSREKKESFPLTVTSAQKNPTAFYLCASSSGGAEGAFFGQGTRLTVV.

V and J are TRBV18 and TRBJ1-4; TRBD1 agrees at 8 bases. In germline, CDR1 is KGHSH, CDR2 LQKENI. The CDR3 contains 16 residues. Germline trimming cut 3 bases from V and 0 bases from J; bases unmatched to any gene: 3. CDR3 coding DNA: TGTGCCAGCTCACCCGGGACAGGCGCAACTAATGAAAAACTGTTTTTT. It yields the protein CASSPGTGATNEKLFF.

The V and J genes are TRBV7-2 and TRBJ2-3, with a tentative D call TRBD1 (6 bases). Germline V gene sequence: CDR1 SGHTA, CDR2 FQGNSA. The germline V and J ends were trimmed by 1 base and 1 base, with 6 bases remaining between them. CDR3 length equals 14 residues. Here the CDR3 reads CASSLGGRTDTQYF. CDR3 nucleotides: TGTGCCAGCAGCTTAGGGGGGCGCACAGATACGCAGTATTTT.

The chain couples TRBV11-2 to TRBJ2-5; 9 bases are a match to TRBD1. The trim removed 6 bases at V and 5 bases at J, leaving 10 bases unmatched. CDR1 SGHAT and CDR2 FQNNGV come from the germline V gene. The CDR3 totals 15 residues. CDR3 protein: CASSFGQGIIETQYF. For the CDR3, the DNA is TGTGCCAGCAGTTTTGGACAGGGGATTATCGAGACCCAGTACTTC.

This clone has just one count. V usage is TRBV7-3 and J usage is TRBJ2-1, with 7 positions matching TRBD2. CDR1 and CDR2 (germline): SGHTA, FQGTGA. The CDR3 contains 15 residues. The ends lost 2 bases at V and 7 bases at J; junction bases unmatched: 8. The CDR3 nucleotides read TGTGCCAGCAGCTTAGCTAGCGCGGGGGTAAATGAGCAGTTCTTC. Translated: CASSLASAGVNEQFF. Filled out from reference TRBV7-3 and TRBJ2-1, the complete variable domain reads GAGVSQTPSNKVTEKGKYVELRCDPISGHTALYWYRQSLGQGPEFLIYFQGTGAADDSGLPNDRFFAVRPEGSVSTLKIQRTERGDSAVYLCASSLASAGVNEQFFGPGTRLTVL.